What follows are 28 T cell receptor beta chains derived from one specimen sequenced in a study of OX40 agonist ivuxolimab in advanced cancers. The repertoire was sequenced with immunoSEQ multiplex PCR; TCRdb's copy has only in-frame clones and lacks some. The sample lists around 100,000 clones, 80% to 90% seen once, with about 0.31% in the top ten. The sequences come from CD4+ or CD8+ T cells sorted from blood, collected in a trial of the OX40 agonist ivuxolimab. The receptors shown here come from an adult with an advanced solid tumor such as melanoma, head and neck, liver or kidney cancer.

The chain is built from TRBV6-4 and TRBJ1-3; TRBD1 is a possible D gene (5 bases). This CDR3 comprises 17 residues. From germline, CDR1 is MRHNA and CDR2 SNTAGT. Trimming removed 9 bases at V and 0 bases at J, with 21 bases between. The CDR3 DNA is TGTGCCAGGACTCGACAGAACCTCTTGAACTCTGGAAACACCATATATTTT. Translation gives CARTRQNLLNSGNTIYF.

The rearrangement uses TRBV7-2 and TRBJ2-1; possibly TRBD1 for D (5 bases). CDR3 length equals 13 residues. V was pared by 4 bases and J by 9 bases, with 13 bases between. The germline CDR1 and CDR2 sequences are SGHTA and FQGNSA. The CDR3 loop is CASSYRQWGEQFF. The DNA for the CDR3 is TGTGCCAGCAGCTACCGACAGTGGGGTGAGCAGTTCTTC.

This chain links TRBV9 with TRBJ2-1; D perhaps matches TRBD2 (5 bases). With 4 bases removed from V and 5 bases from J, the gap between germline ends came to 16 bases. Germline-derived CDR1 and CDR2 are SGDLS and YYNGEE. CDR3 length: 15 residues. The CDR3 sequence: CASSLASRENNEQFF. The DNA for the CDR3 is TGTGCCAGCAGCCTCGCGTCCCGGGAAAACAATGAGCAGTTCTTC.

V is TRBV5-8 and J is TRBJ1-1; 7 bases line up with TRBD1. This CDR3 has 14 residues. Trimming at V came to 3 bases and at J to 1 base, leaving 3 bases not matched to a gene. CDR1 and CDR2 (germline): SGHTS, YDEGEE. The CDR3 sequence is CASSWEGANTEAFF. The CDR3 DNA reads as TGTGCCAGCAGCTGGGAGGGGGCGAACACTGAAGCTTTCTTT.

The V and J genes are TRBV4-3 and TRBJ2-7, with D perhaps matching TRBD1 or TRBD2 (6 bases each). The V end lost 5 bases, the J end lost 4 bases, and 24 bases lay between the germline ends. This CDR3 has 17 amino acids. Germline V gene lookup returns CDR1 LGHNA and CDR2 YSLEER. CDR3 bases: TGCGCCAGCAGCATCGGGGGCCCGGGACAAAGGGTTTACGAGCAGTACTTC. Residues: CASSIGGPGQRVYEQYF.

This chain connects TRBV7-2 to TRBJ2-3; possibly TRBD2 for D (5 bases). Trimming pared 5 bases from V and 3 bases from J, leaving 18 bases between. CDR3 length: 16 residues. The germline CDR1 and CDR2 sequences are SGHTA and FQGNSA. CDR3 residues: CASSSSLALVTDTQYF. The CDR3 coding sequence is TGTGCCAGCAGCAGTTCTCTAGCTCTGGTGACAGATACGCAGTATTTT.

On this clone itself: At one end the junction does not follow the germline gene, possibly because of a read error. The CDR3 DNA is TGCAGCGTCGAAGTTCAGAGGACCGGGGAGCTGTTTTTT. It is translated as CSVEVQRTGELFF. V and J are TRBV29-1 and TRBJ2-2; D unresolved. Germline assignment: CDR1 SQVTM and CDR2 ANQGSEA. There are 13 residues in the CDR3.

This clone was observed a single time. The chain uses TRBV19 and TRBJ2-3; TRBD1 matches at 7 bases. The CDR3 extends over 13 amino acids. Germline V gene data show CDR1 as LNHDA and CDR2 as SQIVND (reference sequence). V dropped 8 bases and J dropped 2; count of bases not matched to a gene: 4. The CDR3 bases are TGTGCCAGTGAGACAGGGTACACAGATACGCAGTATTTT. Amino acid sequence: CASETGYTDTQYF.

The chain combines TRBV7-3 with TRBJ1-6; unclear D gene. Germline-derived CDR1 and CDR2 are SGHTA and FQGTGA. Trimming left V 5 bases short and J 10 bases short, with 12 bases between. This CDR3 contains 13 residues. The CDR3 nucleotides are TGTGCCAGCAGCCCCACTAGGGAGTCACCCCTCCACTTT. This translates into CASSPTRESPLHF.

CDR3 in amino acids: CASKQGGRGATNEKLFF. CDR3 sequence (DNA): TGTGCCAGTAAACAGGGGGGGCGCGGGGCAACTAATGAAAAACTGTTTTTT. The chain is built from TRBV19 and TRBJ1-4, with 8 positions matching TRBD1. This CDR3 has 17 residues. Trimming at V came to 7 bases and at J to 0 bases, leaving 10 bases not matched to a gene. Germline V gene sequence: CDR1 LNHDA, CDR2 SQIVND (reference sequence). Using reference TRBV19 and TRBJ1-4 for the parts outside the CDR3, the full variable domain is DGGITQSPKYLFRKEGQNVTLSCEQNLNHDAMYWYRQDPGQGLRLIYYSQIVNDFQKGDIAEGYSVSREKKESFPLTVTSAQKNPTAFYLCASKQGGRGATNEKLFFGSGTQLSVL.

J is TRBJ2-3 and V is TRBV13; TRBD2 matches at 9 bases. From germline, CDR1 is PRHDT and CDR2 FYEKMQ (reference sequence). CDR3 size: 21 residues. V lost 2 bases, J lost 6 bases, and 24 bases stayed unmatched. The CDR3 loop reads CASSLSLNTLAGTLPRDTQYF. In DNA form, the CDR3 reads TGTGCCAGCAGCTTAAGCCTTAATACTCTAGCGGGGACCCTTCCCCGGGATACGCAGTATTTT.

This clone was counted ten times or more. This chain joins TRBV4-1 and TRBJ1-2, with 8 nucleotides matching TRBD1. CDR1 MGHRA and CDR2 YSYEKL come from the germline V gene. V lost 4 bases and J lost 3; bases outside the gene matches: 13. There are 17 residues in the CDR3. The CDR3 region has the DNA TGCGCCAGCAGCCGAGATCTCGACAGGGGCGCAGACTATGGCTACACCTTC. Its translation is CASSRDLDRGADYGYTF.

In its sample, this clone was seen once. The rearrangement joins TRBV9 to TRBJ2-2, with D uncertain. V was cut by 1 base and J by 0 bases, with 4 bases left in between. Germline-derived CDR1 and CDR2 are SGDLS and YYNGEE. The CDR3 spans 14 residues. The chain's CDR3 is CASSVSPNTGELFF. The CDR3 DNA reads as TGTGCCAGCAGCGTAAGTCCGAACACCGGGGAGCTGTTTTTT.

The rearrangement uses TRBV28 and TRBJ2-1; no firm D call. The V and J ends lost 3 bases and 8 bases respectively, with 11 bases between them. This CDR3 comprises 13 residues. CDR1 is MDHEN and CDR2 is SYDVKM in the germline V gene. In nucleotides, the CDR3 is TGTGCCAGCAGTTTGCCTTTGACGGATGAGCAGTTCTTC. This gives the protein CASSLPLTDEQFF.

The chain carries TRBV2 and TRBJ1-3; D gene unclear. Germline V gene lookup returns CDR1 SNHLY and CDR2 FYNNEI. The CDR3 is 14 residues long. Trimming pared 3 bases from V and 0 bases from J, leaving 6 bases between. The CDR3 here is CASSEFFSGNTIYF. CDR3 DNA sequence: TGTGCCAGCAGTGAGTTCTTCTCTGGAAACACCATATATTTT.

This chain uses TRBV10-3 with TRBJ1-3, with TRBD1 matching over 11 bases. V lost 6 bases to trimming and J lost 3 bases; unmatched junction nucleotides: 13. Per germline, CDR1 ENHRY and CDR2 SYGVKD. The CDR3 consists of 18 residues. Here the CDR3 DNA reads TGTGCCATCAGACCTGGGGCGGGGACAGGGGGTGTTGGAAACACCATATATTTT. Amino acids: CAIRPGAGTGGVGNTIYF.

Notes on this clone: One junction end disagrees with the germline gene, perhaps due to a read error. The V call is TRBV7-7, the J call TRBJ2-5, with a possible D match to TRBD1 (6 bases). Germline V gene data show CDR1 as SSHAT and CDR2 as FNYEAQ (reference sequence). CDR3 size: 14 residues. CDR3: CASSPEGVQETQYF. The CDR3 DNA sequence: TGTGCTAGCAGCCCAGAGGGGGTACAAGAGACCCAGTACTTC.

This chain connects TRBV19 to TRBJ1-5, with D possibly being TRBD1 (6 bases). The CDR3 totals 15 residues. Looked up from germline, CDR1 is LNHDA and CDR2 is SQIVND (reference sequence). Trimming cost V 5 bases and J 5 bases, with 16 bases left between them. CDR3 residues: CASSSTRGAYQPQHF. The DNA for the CDR3 is TGTGCCAGTAGTTCCACTCGGGGGGCGTATCAGCCCCAGCATTTT.

The J gene is TRBJ1-5, the V gene TRBV7-9, with D uncertain. The CDR3 length is 16 residues. Germline lookup yields CDR1 SEHNR and CDR2 FQNEAQ (reference sequence). The V gene lost 1 base and the J gene lost 0 bases, with 10 bases spanning the gap. The CDR3 loop is CASSLGFLDSNQPQHF. CDR3 nucleotides: TGTGCCAGCAGCTTAGGATTCCTCGATAGCAATCAGCCCCAGCATTTT.

The V gene is TRBV5-4, the J gene TRBJ1-1; TRBD1 matches at 10 bases. The CDR3 sequence is 15 residues long. CDR1 and CDR2 from the germline V gene are SGHNT and YYREEE (reference sequence). J was trimmed by 0 bases and V by 4 bases; bases with no gene match: 3. DNA of the CDR3: TGTGCCAGCAGCCGGGGACAGGGGATGAACACTGAAGCTTTCTTT. This encodes CASSRGQGMNTEAFF.

The V call is TRBV4-3, the J call TRBJ2-2, with a tentative D call TRBD1 (7 bases). V was shortened by 6 bases and J by 7 bases, with 15 bases between the two germline ends. The CDR3 has 14 amino acids. Germline V lookup: CDR1 LGHNA, CDR2 YSLEER. The CDR3 region is CASSEDREVGELFF. CDR3 in DNA: TGCGCCAGCAGTGAAGACAGGGAGGTCGGGGAGCTGTTTTTT.

The rearrangement joins TRBV2 to TRBJ2-6; the D is unclear. Trimming stripped 8 bases from V and 0 bases from J, with 5 bases between. The CDR3 is 13 residues long. Germline V gene data show CDR1 as SNHLY and CDR2 as FYNNEI. The CDR3 DNA follows: TGTGCCAGCGGACGCTCTGGGGCCAACGTCCTGACTTTC. Its translation is CASGRSGANVLTF.

This chain links TRBV19 with TRBJ2-2, with 13 bases aligning to TRBD2. Trimming took 5 bases from V and 6 from J; bases not matched to a gene: 15. CDR3 length: 19 residues. Per germline, CDR1 LNHDA and CDR2 SQIVND (reference sequence). The CDR3 DNA sequence: TGTGCCAGTAGTTCCTCGGGACTAGCGGGACTATCTCCTCCCGGGGAGCTGTTTTTT. It specifies CASSSSGLAGLSPPGELFF. The variable domain in full, completed from reference TRBV19 and TRBJ2-2, reads DGGITQSPKYLFRKEGQNVTLSCEQNLNHDAMYWYRQDPGQGLRLIYYSQIVNDFQKGDIAEGYSVSREKKESFPLTVTSAQKNPTAFYLCASSSSGLAGLSPPGELFFGEGSRLTVL.

The chain has TRBV9 and TRBJ1-6, with D unresolved. Germline CDR1 is SGDLS and CDR2 is YYNGEE. Trimming took 0 bases from V and 10 from J, leaving 14 bases between them. This CDR3 is 15 amino acids long. The CDR3 DNA reads TGTGCCAGCAGCGTAGATCCTGCGCAGGAATCACCCCTCCACTTT. It yields the protein CASSVDPAQESPLHF.

This chain joins TRBV28 and TRBJ2-7; 7 bases line up with TRBD1. Germline V lookup: CDR1 MDHEN, CDR2 SYDVKM. The CDR3 loop spans 15 amino acids. V was pared by 6 bases and J by 0 bases, with 8 bases of the junction left unmatched. CDR3 in DNA: TGTGCCAGCAGGACGACAGGGCTCGGCTCCTACGAGCAGTACTTC. This codes for CASRTTGLGSYEQYF.

A few counts support this clone. The gene calls are TRBV5-6 and TRBJ1-3; D gene unclear. The germline V gene has CDR1 SGHDT and CDR2 YYEEEE. Trimming cost V 7 bases and J 4 bases, with 12 bases left between them. The CDR3 spans 13 residues. As DNA, the CDR3 is TGTGCCAGCCAAAAGATGCGAGGAAACACCATATATTTT. Amino acid sequence: CASQKMRGNTIYF.

The gene calls are TRBV7-9 and TRBJ1-4; the D gene is possibly TRBD1 (5 bases). In germline, CDR1 is SEHNR, CDR2 FQNEAQ (reference sequence). This CDR3 contains 15 residues. V lost 4 bases, J lost 1 base, and 10 bases lay in between. The CDR3 DNA reads as TGTGCCAGCAGCTCCCCAAGGGGAACTAATGAAAAACTGTTTTTT. Translating it yields CASSSPRGTNEKLFF. Together with reference TRBV7-9 and TRBJ1-4, the CDR3 gives the full variable domain: DTGVSQNPRHKITKRGQNVTFRCDPISEHNRLYWYRQTLGQGPEFLTYFQNEAQLEKSRLLSDRFSAERPKGSFSTLEIQRTEQGDSAMYLCASSSPRGTNEKLFFGSGTQLSVL.

V gene TRBV19 combines with J gene TRBJ1-6; no clear D. The germline V gene has CDR1 LNHDA and CDR2 SQIVND (reference sequence). The V gene lost 4 bases and the J gene lost 10 bases, with 11 bases spanning the gap. The CDR3 totals 13 residues. Here the CDR3 DNA reads TGTGCCAGTAGTACAGGACTTGTGTCACCCCTCCACTTT. Amino acids: CASSTGLVSPLHF. Filled out from reference TRBV19 and TRBJ1-6, the complete variable domain reads DGGITQSPKYLFRKEGQNVTLSCEQNLNHDAMYWYRQDPGQGLRLIYYSQIVNDFQKGDIAEGYSVSREKKESFPLTVTSAQKNPTAFYLCASSTGLVSPLHFGNGTRLTVT.